The 27 T cell receptor beta chains presented below share a single source sample, sequenced in a study of CD8 T cells in Susac syndrome. The authors reverse transcribed about 0.45 to 1 ug RNA with random hexamers. TCRdb reprocessed the immunoSEQ multiplex PCR reads with MiXCR, giving one entry per CDR3 protein. Of about 160,000 distinct CDR3 sequences listed, 90% to 95% are singletons. Sequencing was performed on CD4+ T cells from PBMCs. The receptors come from a human donor in good health.

The chain uses TRBV4-2 and TRBJ2-7; TRBD2 matches at 14 bases. CDR3 length equals 17 residues. The V and J ends lost 2 bases and 3 bases, in that order; junction bases with no gene match: 6. The germline V gene has CDR1 LGHNA and CDR2 YNFKEQ. Here the CDR3 DNA reads TGTGCCAGCAGCCAACCGGGACTAGCGGGGGACAACTACGAGCAGTACTTC. The encoded protein is CASSQPGLAGDNYEQYF.

The V call is TRBV2, the J call TRBJ2-2; 8 bases map to TRBD2. Germline loops: CDR1 SNHLY, CDR2 FYNNEI. CDR3 size: 14 residues. V was clipped by 6 bases and J by 1 base; unmatched bases: 1. The CDR3 protein is CASSGTRNTGELFF. The DNA for the CDR3 is TGTGCCAGCAGCGGGACTAGGAACACCGGGGAGCTGTTTTTT.

The genes are TRBV7-2 and TRBJ1-1; no definite D call. Germline lookup yields CDR1 SGHTA and CDR2 FQGNSA. The CDR3 length is 13 residues. The V gene lost 0 bases and the J gene lost 8 bases, with 10 bases spanning the gap. In DNA form, the CDR3 reads TGTGCCAGCAGCTTAGCTCGTGGCACCGAAGCTTTCTTT. Residues: CASSLARGTEAFF.

In nucleotides, the CDR3 is TGTGCTAGTGGTTTCTCCAGAGTACAAGAGACCCAGTACTTC. This encodes CASGFSRVQETQYF. This chain uses TRBV12-5 with TRBJ2-5; unclear D gene. From germline, CDR1 is LGHNT and CDR2 FRNRAP. The germline V and J ends were trimmed by 3 bases and 2 bases, with 10 bases remaining between them. The CDR3 runs 14 residues.

CDR3 sequence (DNA): TGTGCCAGCAGTGACGATACCTATGGCTACACCTTC. This translates into CASSDDTYGYTF. The genes are TRBV2 and TRBJ1-2; D is uncertain. CDR1 and CDR2 (germline): SNHLY, FYNNEI. Trimming removed 3 bases at V and 4 bases at J, with 6 bases between. The CDR3 has 12 amino acids.

The CDR3 DNA follows: TGTGCCAGCAGCCGCGCAGGGTGGCGCTTCTTT. Translation: CASSRAGWRFF. This chain links TRBV5-6 with TRBJ1-1; D is perhaps TRBD1 (5 bases). The germline V gene encodes CDR1 SGHDT and CDR2 YYEEEE. The germline V and J ends were trimmed by 4 bases and 14 bases, with 15 bases remaining between them. The CDR3 runs 11 residues.

This clonotype has a single count. This chain links TRBV12-3 or TRBV12-4 with TRBJ2-1; a possible D gene is TRBD1 (6 bases). CDR3 length equals 15 residues. Deletions cut 2 bases from V and 5 bases from J, with 13 bases between. The CDR3 is CASSLSSGQNNEQFF. The CDR3 bases are TGTGCCAGCAGTTTAAGTTCCGGACAGAACAATGAGCAGTTCTTC.

This chain uses TRBV29-1 with TRBJ1-2; 8 bases align to TRBD1. The CDR3 is 13 amino acids. V trimming: 6 bases; J trimming: 3 bases; junction bases outside the gene matches: 6. Germline V gene lookup returns CDR1 SQVTM and CDR2 ANQGSEA. In DNA form, the CDR3 reads TGCAGCGTCCGAACGACAGGGGACTATGGCTACACCTTC. Its protein product is CSVRTTGDYGYTF.

The chain links TRBV7-8 to TRBJ2-1; D perhaps matches TRBD2 (5 bases). The CDR3 runs to 14 residues. In germline, CDR1 is SGHVS, CDR2 FQNEAQ. V was cut by 3 bases and J by 0 bases, with 6 bases left in between. The CDR3 region is CASSFGDSYNEQFF. CDR3 DNA sequence: TGTGCCAGCAGCTTCGGGGACTCCTACAATGAGCAGTTCTTC.

The rearrangement links TRBV3-1 to TRBJ2-2, with 10 bases fitting TRBD2. CDR3 length: 19 residues. Losses at the gene ends were 1 base for V and 4 bases for J; bases not matched to a gene: 12. Germline values: CDR1 LGHDT, CDR2 YNNKEL (reference sequence). CDR3 nucleotide sequence: TGTGCCAGCAGCCAAGTAGGAGCAGCGGGGGGGCCGGGCACCGGGGAGCTGTTTTTT. Amino acids: CASSQVGAAGGPGTGELFF.

About this clonotype itself: No DNA is shown, since the ends of the CDR3 on it are uncertain; the CDR3 is the one TCRdb lists. This chain connects TRBV2 to TRBJ2-5; TRBD2, the table's D call, was not compared with the DNA. The CDR3 length equals 17 residues, ends included. The germline CDR1 and CDR2 sequences are SNHLY and FYNNEI. This CDR3 reads CASILGLAGGYQETQYF.

This sequence joins TRBV7-9 and TRBJ1-5; 9 bases map to TRBD1. The ends lost 4 bases at V and 6 bases at J; junction bases unmatched: 1. The CDR3 length is 13 residues. CDR1 is SEHNR, CDR2 FQNEAQ, per germline (reference sequence). Written as DNA, the CDR3 is TGTGCCAGCAGCTCGACAGGGGGTCAGCCCCAGCATTTT. Translating it yields CASSSTGGQPQHF. Full variable domain (outside the CDR3, taken from reference TRBV7-9 and TRBJ1-5): DTGVSQNPRHKITKRGQNVTFRCDPISEHNRLYWYRQTLGQGPEFLTYFQNEAQLEKSRLLSDRFSAERPKGSFSTLEIQRTEQGDSAMYLCASSSTGGQPQHFGDGTRLSIL.

V gene TRBV10-3 combines with J gene TRBJ2-7, with 7 bases fitting TRBD1. Germline CDR1 reads ENHRY; CDR2 reads SYGVKD. V was pared by 11 bases and J by 1 base, with 8 bases of the junction left unmatched. This CDR3 has 13 residues. In DNA, the CDR3 is TGTGCCGTATCCTTACAGGGGTCCTACGAGCAGTACTTC. Translation: CAVSLQGSYEQYF.

The chain is built from TRBV12-3 or TRBV12-4 and TRBJ2-5; possibly TRBD1 for D (5 bases). This CDR3 region has 11 residues. Trimming took off 6 bases at V and 4 bases at J, with 6 bases between the two ends. The CDR3 reads CASRGRETQYF. Here the CDR3 DNA reads TGTGCCAGCAGGGGGCGAGAGACCCAGTACTTC.

This CDR3 is CASSIQSGDTQYF. Here the CDR3 DNA reads TGTGCCAGCAGCATACAGAGTGGAGATACGCAGTATTTT. The V call is TRBV7-2, the J call TRBJ2-3, with unresolved D. The germline V gene encodes CDR1 SGHTA and CDR2 FQGNSA. V shed 5 bases and J shed 5 bases, with 11 bases lying between them. The CDR3 is made up of 13 amino acids.

The chain carries TRBV5-4 and TRBJ2-5, with TRBD2 identical over 7 bases. J gave up 3 bases and V 4 bases, and 6 bases lay outside the gene matches. This CDR3 comprises 14 residues. Germline-derived CDR1 and CDR2 are SGHNT and YYREEE (reference sequence). The CDR3 DNA reads TGTGCCAGCAGCGCCCCCCGGGGGGAAGAGACCCAGTACTTC. Protein product: CASSAPRGEETQYF.

The rearrangement joins TRBV6-2 or TRBV6-3 to TRBJ2-1; 8 bases line up with TRBD2. This CDR3 has 15 residues. V gave up 6 bases and J gave up 10 bases; unmatched junction bases: 14. Germline-derived CDR1 and CDR2 are MNHEY and SVGEGT. The CDR3, as DNA: TGTGCCAGCAGCCCTCTGACGGGGGGGTTTGTGGAGCAGTTCTTC. This codes for CASSPLTGGFVEQFF.

The sample holds one count of this clonotype. J is TRBJ1-2 and V is TRBV2, with D possibly TRBD1 on 5 matching bases. Germline V gives CDR1 SNHLY, CDR2 FYNNEI. The CDR3 runs to 14 residues. V was shortened by 6 bases and J by 8 bases, with 19 bases between the two germline ends. This chain's CDR3 is CASSGQGISGGYTF. CDR3 DNA sequence: TGTGCCAGCAGCGGCCAGGGAATTTCGGGCGGCTACACCTTC.

CDR3 DNA sequence: TGTGCCAGCACGCGGGGGGCGGATCAGCCCCAGCATTTT. Translating gives CASTRGADQPQHF. This chain joins TRBV2 and TRBJ1-5; weak D call: TRBD1 (6 bases). V was pared by 7 bases and J by 5 bases, with 12 bases between. The CDR3 extends over 13 amino acids. Germline values: CDR1 SNHLY, CDR2 FYNNEI.

The rearrangement joins TRBV19 to TRBJ2-7, with D hard to call. Trimming removed 3 bases at V and 6 bases at J, with 21 bases between. The CDR3 loop spans 16 amino acids. Germline lookup yields CDR1 LNHDA and CDR2 SQIVND (reference sequence). Here the CDR3 DNA reads TGTGCCAGTAGTATCATCTCAGGCGTCCTCCGTGGCGAGCAGTACTTC. This codes for CASSIISGVLRGEQYF. Drawing the rest from reference TRBV19 and TRBJ2-7, the complete variable domain is DGGITQSPKYLFRKEGQNVTLSCEQNLNHDAMYWYRQDPGQGLRLIYYSQIVNDFQKGDIAEGYSVSREKKESFPLTVTSAQKNPTAFYLCASSIISGVLRGEQYFGPGTRLTVT.

The V and J genes are TRBV3-1 and TRBJ1-6; D is unresolved. Germline loops: CDR1 LGHDT, CDR2 YNNKEL (reference sequence). V gave up 0 bases and J gave up 5 bases, with 11 bases separating them. The CDR3 spans 16 residues. For the CDR3, the DNA is TGTGCCAGCAGCCAAGACGGTTGGTGGCATAATTCACCCCTCCACTTT. Protein: CASSQDGWWHNSPLHF. Filled out from reference TRBV3-1 and TRBJ1-6, the complete variable domain reads DTAVSQTPKYLVTQMGNDKSIKCEQNLGHDTMYWYKQDSKKFLKIMFSYNNKELIINETVPNRFSPKSPDKAHLNLHINSLELGDSAVYFCASSQDGWWHNSPLHFGNGTRLTVT.

This clonotype was counted once. This CDR3 reads CSVEASGGGLFF. The CDR3 DNA follows: TGCAGCGTTGAAGCGTCGGGGGGGGGATTGTTCTTC. The rearrangement joins TRBV29-1 to TRBJ2-1; TRBD2 matches 8 bases. Germline assignment: CDR1 SQVTM and CDR2 ANQGSEA. The CDR3 runs 12 residues. The junction had 8 bases not matched to a gene; V was cut back by 1 base and J by 15 bases.

The DNA of the CDR3 is TGCAGCGTCCTAACGGGCGGGGGGCCGGGCACCGGGGAGCTGTTTTTT. The encoded protein is CSVLTGGGPGTGELFF. The J gene is TRBJ2-2, the V gene TRBV29-1; 8 nucleotides agree with TRBD2. The junction had 13 bases not matched to a gene; V was cut back by 6 bases and J by 4 bases. The CDR3 extends over 16 amino acids. CDR1 and CDR2 (germline): SQVTM, ANQGSEA.

V gene TRBV18 combines with J gene TRBJ2-3, with 8 bases fitting TRBD1. This CDR3 has 15 amino acids. With 2 bases clipped from V and 4 bases from J, the junction kept 5 bases outside the gene matches. Germline CDR1 KGHSH, CDR2 LQKENI. For the CDR3, the DNA is TGTGCCAGCTCACCAAGCGACAGGGGTTCAGATACGCAGTATTTT. It yields the protein CASSPSDRGSDTQYF.

J is TRBJ1-1 and V is TRBV19, with TRBD1 matching over 9 bases. Germline V gene sequence: CDR1 LNHDA, CDR2 SQIVND (reference sequence). The CDR3 sequence is 15 residues long. Trimming cost V 5 bases and J 6 bases; bases outside gene matches: 10. The CDR3 nucleotides read TGTGCCAGTAGTTTACCATCGACAGGGGGAGCTGAAGCTTTCTTT. As protein: CASSLPSTGGAEAFF.

This clonotype came up once. The gene calls are TRBV18 and TRBJ1-1; 7 positions match TRBD1. The CDR3 consists of 15 residues. V lost 3 bases to trimming and J lost 0 bases; unmatched junction nucleotides: 4. From germline, CDR1 is KGHSH and CDR2 LQKENI. The CDR3 spells CASSPETGLNTEAFF. The CDR3 DNA reads TGTGCCAGCTCACCCGAGACAGGGCTGAACACTGAAGCTTTCTTT.

The genes are TRBV20-1 and TRBJ1-3; D is ambiguous. The V gene's germline CDR1 is DFQATT and CDR2 SNEGSKA (reference sequence). The V and J ends lost 1 base and 13 bases respectively, with 14 bases between them. This CDR3 is built from 12 residues. DNA for the CDR3: TGCAGTGCTAGAGTAAATGACGGCACGATATATTTT. Translating it yields CSARVNDGTIYF.